These 19 T cell receptor beta chains were all obtained from the same sample, sequenced in a study of cytotoxic CD8 clonotypes in ibrutinib-treated CLL. Profiling relied on immunoSEQ multiplex PCR, and the TCRdb table lists in-frame clones only, not all of them. The table records about 120,000 clones, more than 55% of them present only once. This material consisted of PBMCs, taken after 24 months of ibrutinib treatment. These TCRs come from a human donor with chronic lymphocytic leukemia.

The rearrangement uses TRBV6-5 and TRBJ2-7, with 11 bases lining up with TRBD2. The trim removed 2 bases at V and 6 bases at J, leaving 6 bases unmatched. The CDR3 extends over 15 amino acids. Germline V gene sequence: CDR1 MNHEY, CDR2 SVGAGI. The CDR3 DNA reads TGTGCCAGCAGTTACGCTAGCGGGGGGTCAGGCGAGCAGTACTTC. It encodes CASSYASGGSGEQYF.

CDR3 sequence reads: CASGLVRGGLDPNSPLHF. CDR3 DNA sequence: TGTGCTAGTGGTTTGGTACGTGGGGGACTTGATCCGAATTCACCCCTCCACTTT. This chain connects TRBV12-5 to TRBJ1-6, with D perhaps matching TRBD1 (5 bases). CDR3 size: 18 residues. The germline gives CDR1 LGHNT, CDR2 FRNRAP. The V gene lost 0 bases and the J gene lost 7 bases, with 19 bases spanning the gap.

The J gene is TRBJ2-7, the V gene TRBV5-4; the D gene is possibly TRBD2 (5 bases). The CDR3 sequence is 15 residues long. The germline V and J ends were trimmed by 4 bases and 5 bases, with 19 bases remaining between them. Germline assignment: CDR1 SGHNT and CDR2 YYREEE (reference sequence). The CDR3 bases are TGTGCCAGCAGCCTTGCTCTCGGGGTTCTCGACGAGCAGTACTTC. Translated, it gives CASSLALGVLDEQYF.

This clone has just a few counts. The rearrangement joins TRBV2 to TRBJ2-7; D call uncertain. The germline CDR1 and CDR2 sequences are SNHLY and FYNNEI. The CDR3 covers 12 residues. V was trimmed by 4 bases and J by 3 bases, leaving 7 bases between them. For the CDR3, the DNA is TGTGCCAGCAGTGGATTGCACTACGAGCAGTACTTC. It specifies CASSGLHYEQYF.

The genes are TRBV5-8 and TRBJ2-5, with D perhaps matching TRBD1 or TRBD2 (5 bases each). CDR1 and CDR2 (germline): SGHTS, YDEGEE. Trimming stripped 0 bases from V and 4 bases from J, with 7 bases between. The CDR3 length is 13 residues. CDR3 sequence (DNA): TGTGCCAGCAGCTTGGAGGGGACAGAGACCCAGTACTTC. The encoded protein is CASSLEGTETQYF.

This sequence joins TRBV5-1 and TRBJ1-4; no reliable D call. Per the germline V gene, CDR1 is SGHRS and CDR2 is YFSETQ. Trimming took off 1 base at V and 0 bases at J, with 10 bases between the two ends. The CDR3 spans 16 residues. Written as DNA, the CDR3 is TGCGCCAGCAGCTTGAACAGTCAAGCAACTAATGAAAAACTGTTTTTT. Its translation is CASSLNSQATNEKLFF.

The genes are TRBV30 and TRBJ2-1; 7 bases match TRBD2. The CDR3 length is 14 residues. After removal of 0 bases from V and 3 bases from J, the junction contained 2 bases not matched to a gene. Per the germline V gene, CDR1 is GTSNPN and CDR2 is SVGIG (reference sequence). The CDR3 bases are TGTGCCTGGAGTGTTTCTAGCGGCTACAATGAGCAGTTCTTC. Translating gives CAWSVSSGYNEQFF.

The chain combines TRBV25-1 with TRBJ1-5; D gene ambiguous. This CDR3 has 14 residues. CDR1 is MGHDK, CDR2 SYGVNS, per germline. The V and J ends lost 3 bases and 0 bases respectively, with 6 bases between them. The CDR3 region is CASSDSNSNQPQHF. CDR3 DNA sequence: TGTGCCAGCAGTGATTCGAATAGCAATCAGCCCCAGCATTTT.

V gene TRBV5-4 combines with J gene TRBJ2-3; tentative D call: TRBD2 (5 bases). The CDR3 runs to 13 residues. Germline CDR1 SGHNT, CDR2 YYREEE (reference sequence). The V and J ends lost 4 bases and 1 base respectively, with 7 bases between them. CDR3 coding DNA: TGTGCCAGCAGCCCCGGGGGCACAGATACGCAGTATTTT. Protein: CASSPGGTDTQYF.

The gene calls are TRBV19 and TRBJ2-1; the match to TRBD2 covers 13 bases. The germline V gene encodes CDR1 LNHDA and CDR2 SQIVND (reference sequence). There are 14 residues in the CDR3. Trimming at V came to 6 bases and at J to 6 bases, leaving 2 bases not matched to a gene. CDR3 DNA sequence: TGTGCCAGTAGCGGACTAGCGGGGGCCAATGAGCAGTTCTTC. Translated, it gives CASSGLAGANEQFF. The variable domain in full, completed from reference TRBV19 and TRBJ2-1, reads DGGITQSPKYLFRKEGQNVTLSCEQNLNHDAMYWYRQDPGQGLRLIYYSQIVNDFQKGDIAEGYSVSREKKESFPLTVTSAQKNPTAFYLCASSGLAGANEQFFGPGTRLTVL.

This clone was recorded a few times. The chain uses TRBV6-1 and TRBJ2-4, with a weak D call TRBD2 (6 bases). Germline CDR1 and CDR2: MNHNS and SASEGT. The CDR3 totals 14 residues. V was cut by 4 bases and J by 1 base, with 8 bases left in between. The CDR3 here is CASSGAGAKNIQYF. The DNA for the CDR3 is TGTGCCAGCAGTGGAGCGGGCGCCAAAAACATTCAGTACTTC.

CDR3 nucleotide sequence: TGTGCCAGTAGCCGCACAGGGAGTAGTGAGGGTAATCAGCCCCAGCATTTT. Protein sequence: CASSRTGSSEGNQPQHF. The chain has TRBV19 and TRBJ1-5; weak D call: TRBD1 (6 bases). The CDR3 is made up of 17 amino acids. The germline V gene has CDR1 LNHDA and CDR2 SQIVND (reference sequence). V lost 6 bases and J 4 bases, leaving 22 bases between the germline ends. The full variable domain, in which reference TRBV19 and TRBJ1-5 provide the parts outside the CDR3, is DGGITQSPKYLFRKEGQNVTLSCEQNLNHDAMYWYRQDPGQGLRLIYYSQIVNDFQKGDIAEGYSVSREKKESFPLTVTSAQKNPTAFYLCASSRTGSSEGNQPQHFGDGTRLSIL.

The J gene is TRBJ2-5, the V gene TRBV29-1, with 16 bases identical to TRBD2. The CDR3 length is 16 residues. The germline V gene has CDR1 SQVTM and CDR2 ANQGSEA. The junction had 9 bases not matched to a gene; V was cut back by 6 bases and J by 5 bases. This chain's CDR3 is CSVTGTSGGDVETQYF. Here the CDR3 DNA reads TGCAGCGTGACCGGGACTAGCGGGGGGGATGTGGAGACCCAGTACTTC. Full variable domain (remainder filled in from reference TRBV29-1 and TRBJ2-5): SAVISQKPSRDICQRGTSLTIQCQVDSQVTMMFWYRQQPGQSLTLIATANQGSEATYESGFVIDKFPISRPNLTFSTLTVSNMSPEDSSIYLCSVTGTSGGDVETQYFGPGTRLLVL.

This clone was counted between two and nine times. The chain links TRBV1 to TRBJ1-6; the table's TRBD1 call for D was not verified on the DNA. TRBV1 is given as a pseudogene. The length of the CDR3 is 13 residues. For the CDR3, the DNA is TGCACCAGCAGCCGGGCCTTGGGTTCACCCCTCCACTTT. This gives the protein CTSSRALGSPLHF.

The rearrangement uses TRBV5-1 and TRBJ1-6; 12 nucleotides line up with TRBD1. The junction had 4 bases not matched to a gene; V was cut back by 0 bases and J by 9 bases. The CDR3 has 16 residues. Germline-derived CDR1 and CDR2 are SGHRS and YFSETQ. Here the CDR3 reads CASSLELGQGASPLHF. The DNA for the CDR3 is TGCGCCAGCAGCTTGGAATTGGGACAGGGGGCTTCACCCCTCCACTTT. Complete variable domain (other parts from reference TRBV5-1 and TRBJ1-6): KAGVTQTPRYLIKTRGQQVTLSCSPISGHRSVSWYQQTPGQGLQFLFEYFSETQRNKGNFPGRFSGRQFSNSRSEMNVSTLELGDSALYLCASSLELGQGASPLHFGNGTRLTVT.

The J gene is TRBJ2-3, the V gene TRBV5-1; D uncertain. V lost 4 bases to trimming and J lost 2 bases, with 5 bases between them. This CDR3 is built from 12 residues. Germline V lookup: CDR1 SGHRS, CDR2 YFSETQ. The CDR3 reads CASSPPTDTQYF. CDR3 DNA: TGCGCCAGCAGCCCCCCCACAGATACGCAGTATTTT.

The rearrangement joins TRBV19 to TRBJ2-5, with 8 bases lining up with TRBD1. Trimming removed 8 bases from V and 2 bases from J; junction bases left unmatched: 7. The CDR3 length is 14 residues. The germline gives CDR1 LNHDA, CDR2 SQIVND (reference sequence). CDR3 coding DNA: TGTGCCAGTTTTAGGGGGACAGGACAAGAGACCCAGTACTTC. Translated, it gives CASFRGTGQETQYF.

This clone was observed a few times. V and J are TRBV5-1 and TRBJ1-5; possible D gene TRBD1, 5 bases. V gave up 4 bases and J gave up 2 bases, with 16 bases separating them. From germline, CDR1 is SGHRS and CDR2 YFSETQ. The CDR3 loop spans 16 amino acids. CDR3 region: CASSPVGGRGNQPQHF. CDR3 DNA sequence: TGCGCCAGCAGCCCGGTTGGGGGTAGAGGCAATCAGCCCCAGCATTTT.

J is TRBJ2-7 and V is TRBV28; D might be TRBD2 (6 bases). CDR1 is MDHEN and CDR2 is SYDVKM in the germline V gene. This CDR3 is 15 amino acids long. V shed 3 bases and J shed 2 bases, with 14 bases lying between them. The CDR3 is CASSLPGTQTYEQYF. Here the CDR3 DNA reads TGTGCCAGCAGTTTGCCCGGGACTCAAACCTACGAGCAGTACTTC. Full variable domain (rest looked up from reference TRBV28 and TRBJ2-7): DVKVTQSSRYLVKRTGEKVFLECVQDMDHENMFWYRQDPGLGLRLIYFSYDVKMKEKGDIPEGYSVSREKKERFSLILESASTNQTSMYLCASSLPGTQTYEQYFGPGTRLTVT.